The clone carrying this TCR beta chain appeared a single time. Antigen specificity is unknown. Profiled with immunoSEQ multiplex PCR; TCRdb holds only in-frame clones, not every one. The sample consists of more than 25,000 clones, about 75% of them appearing once. This CDR3 has 14 amino acids. V was shortened by 4 bases and J by 0 bases, with 7 bases between the two germline ends. CDR1 and CDR2 from the germline V gene are SGHTA and FQGNSA. The data derive from a study of neoadjuvant nivolumab and ipilimumab in lung cancer. Study-level background: The combination arm added day-1 ipilimumab 1 mg/kg to nivolumab 3 mg/kg on days 1, 15, 29.

The study's findings and limits: Resected-tumor TCR richness correlated positively with pretherapy blood richness. Only two of four nivolumab-treated tumors gained richness and clonality by surgery. Resected tumors had greater TCR richness and clonality than uninvolved lung.

The rearrangement joins TRBV7-2 to TRBJ2-1; D uncertain. Sequencing used tumor tissue, obtained after neoadjuvant nivolumab, alone or with ipilimumab, at or shortly before surgery. The TCR sequence derives from an adult with non-small cell lung cancer. Here the CDR3 reads CASSYTSSYNEQFF. In DNA, the CDR3 is TGTGCCAGCAGCTACACGAGCTCCTACAATGAGCAGTTCTTC.